The rows below give T cell receptor beta chains drawn from one sample of a study of T cell responses to AZD1222 COVID-19 vaccine. Libraries were prepared by immunoSEQ multiplex PCR; TCRdb keeps only in-frame clonotypes and omits some of them. The sample comprises about 140,000 clones, about nine tenths of which are singletons, and roughly 3.6% rests with the top ten. The sequenced sample was peripheral blood, obtained on day 0 of AZD1222 vaccination. The receptor set was obtained from an adult in good health. The CDR3 runs from the conserved cysteine through the conserved F or W. A D gene is named only where the DNA matches it firmly. Clone size is shown for a subset of rows, as once, few, many or a class of expanded clone.

len: 15
j_gene: TRBJ2-5
v_gene: TRBV30
d_gene: TRBD2
abundance: once
CDR3nt: TGTGCCTGGAGTGGACTAGCGGGGGCGGGAGAGACCCAGTACTTC
CDR3aa: CAWSGLAGAGETQYF

len: 14
j_gene: TRBJ2-1
v_gene: TRBV6-4
d_gene: TRBD2
abundance: -
CDR3nt: TGTGCCAGCAGCCCCGGGACTACCTCCAATGAGCAGTTCTTC
CDR3aa: CASSPGTTSNEQFF

len: 14
j_gene: TRBJ1-5
v_gene: TRBV19
d_gene: -
abundance: -
CDR3nt: TGTGCCAGTACGGAGGGGAATAGCAATCAGCCCCAGCATTTT
CDR3aa: CASTEGNSNQPQHF

len: 15
j_gene: TRBJ2-2
v_gene: TRBV7-3
d_gene: TRBD1
abundance: -
CDR3nt: TGTGCCAGCAGAAACAGGACAGGGCGTACCGGGGAGCTGTTTTTT
CDR3aa: CASRNRTGRTGELFF

len: 13
j_gene: TRBJ1-1
v_gene: TRBV13
d_gene: -
abundance: -
CDR3nt: TGTGCCAGCACCATAAACAAGAACACTGAAGCTTTCTTT
CDR3aa: CASTINKNTEAFF

len: 14
j_gene: TRBJ1-2
v_gene: TRBV29-1
d_gene: -
abundance: -
CDR3nt: TGCAGCGTTGAAGAGGGAAGGGATTCCTCTGGCTACACCTTC
CDR3aa: CSVEEGRDSSGYTF

len: 14
j_gene: TRBJ2-2
v_gene: TRBV24-1
d_gene: TRBD2
abundance: -
CDR3nt: TGTGCCACCAGTAACCTACTAGCGTCCGGGGAGCTGTTTTTT
CDR3aa: CATSNLLASGELFF

len: 14
j_gene: TRBJ1-5
v_gene: TRBV5-6
d_gene: TRBD1
abundance: -
CDR3nt: TGTGCCAGCAGCTATTCAGGGGGCCCTCAGCCCCAGCATTTT
CDR3aa: CASSYSGGPQPQHF

len: 14
j_gene: TRBJ2-1
v_gene: TRBV24-1
d_gene: -
abundance: -
CDR3nt: TGTGCCACAGCGGCGGGCGGGGCCCAAAGGGGGCAGTTCTTC
CDR3aa: CATAAGGAQRGQFF

len: 15
j_gene: TRBJ2-3
v_gene: TRBV10-3
d_gene: TRBD2
abundance: -
CDR3nt: TGTGCCATCACGGGACTAGCGGGGGGAACAGATACGCAGTATTTT
CDR3aa: CAITGLAGGTDTQYF

len: 15
j_gene: TRBJ1-6
v_gene: TRBV5-1
d_gene: TRBD1
abundance: -
CDR3nt: TGCGCCAGCAGCTCGACAGGGGGCTCCGATTCACCCCTCCACTTT
CDR3aa: CASSSTGGSDSPLHF

len: 14
j_gene: TRBJ2-1
v_gene: TRBV7-2
d_gene: -
abundance: -
CDR3nt: TGTGCCAGCAGCTTAGAAGGGTACGGCAATGAGCAGTTCTTC
CDR3aa: CASSLEGYGNEQFF

len: 14
j_gene: TRBJ2-7
v_gene: TRBV29-1
d_gene: -
abundance: -
CDR3nt: TGCAGCGTTGGAGTGGACGGGAGCTCCTACGAGCAGTACTTC
CDR3aa: CSVGVDGSSYEQYF

len: 15
j_gene: TRBJ1-1
v_gene: TRBV19
d_gene: -
abundance: -
CDR3nt: TGTGCCAGTGGACACATCAAGGGAGTAAACACTGAAGCTTTCTTT
CDR3aa: CASGHIKGVNTEAFF

len: 15
j_gene: TRBJ2-3
v_gene: TRBV5-8
d_gene: -
abundance: -
CDR3nt: TGTGCCAGCAGCCCCTTTGGGGCTCGCACAGATACGCAGTATTTT
CDR3aa: CASSPFGARTDTQYF

len: 15
j_gene: TRBJ2-7
v_gene: TRBV11-3
d_gene: TRBD2
abundance: -
CDR3nt: TGTGCCAGCAGCTTAATATGGGGGGGCTCCTACGAGCAGTACTTC
CDR3aa: CASSLIWGGSYEQYF

len: 19
j_gene: TRBJ2-3
v_gene: TRBV4-1
d_gene: TRBD2
abundance: -
CDR3nt: TGCGCCAGCAGCCAAGACCCCCAGACTAGCGGGGGGGCATTGGATACGCAGTATTTT
CDR3aa: CASSQDPQTSGGALDTQYF

len: 16
j_gene: TRBJ2-5
v_gene: TRBV13
d_gene: -
abundance: -
CDR3nt: TGTGCCAGCAGCTTAGGAGGACATGGGCCCCAGGAGACCCAGTACTTC
CDR3aa: CASSLGGHGPQETQYF

len: 15
j_gene: TRBJ1-4
v_gene: TRBV13
d_gene: -
abundance: -
CDR3nt: TGTGCCAGCAGCTCCAGGGCGTCCTTAAATGAAAAACTGTTTTTT
CDR3aa: CASSSRASLNEKLFF

len: 12
j_gene: TRBJ2-1
v_gene: TRBV7-2
d_gene: -
abundance: once
CDR3nt: TGTGCCAGCGGGACGACGTACAATGAGCAGTTCTTC
CDR3aa: CASGTTYNEQFF

len: 14
j_gene: TRBJ1-4
v_gene: TRBV19
d_gene: TRBD1
abundance: -
CDR3nt: TGTGCCAGTAGTGGACAGGGACTTAGCGAAAAACTGTTTTTT
CDR3aa: CASSGQGLSEKLFF

len: 11
j_gene: TRBJ1-2
v_gene: TRBV19
d_gene: -
abundance: -
CDR3nt: TGTGCCGTCAGTCTGTCCTATGGCTACACCTTC
CDR3aa: CAVSLSYGYTF

len: 15
j_gene: TRBJ1-2
v_gene: TRBV11-2
d_gene: -
abundance: -
CDR3nt: TGTGCCAGCAGCTTAGATACACAGTCGGGCTATGGCTACACCTTC
CDR3aa: CASSLDTQSGYGYTF

len: 16
j_gene: TRBJ1-3
v_gene: TRBV19
d_gene: TRBD1
abundance: -
CDR3nt: TGTGCCAGTAGTGAGGGGACAGTCCGCTCTGGAAACACCATATATTTT
CDR3aa: CASSEGTVRSGNTIYF